Listed below are T cell receptor beta chains from one sample, sequenced in a study of T cells in Graves' hyperthyroidism and ophthalmopathy. TCRdb processed the multiplex PCR reads anew with MiXCR; each CDR3 protein has one entry. Of around 700,000 distinct CDR3 sequences listed, about 17% were seen once; the top ten hold 16%. Sample: blood. These receptors were taken from a woman in her 50s with Graves' hyperthyroidism that later progressed to Graves' ophthalmopathy. Each CDR3 is given with its conserved first and last residue. A D gene is named only where the DNA matches it firmly. A clone size is listed for some rows: how often the clone was seen (once, few, many), or a class if it is expanded.

many 15 NA TRBJ2-1 TRBV5-1 TGCGCCAGCAGCTTGGCCGTGGGGGGCGGCGATGAGCAGTTCTTC CASSLAVGGGDEQFF
NA 17 TRBD1 TRBJ2-2 TRBV11-3 TGTGCCAGCAGCTCCCGCTTTCCGGGACAGATCACCGGGGAGCTGTTTTTT CASSSRFPGQITGELFF
few 13 TRBD1 TRBJ2-1 TRBV2 TGTGCCAGCGTGAGACAGGGGAAGGATGAGCAGTTCTTC CASVRQGKDEQFF
few 15 NA TRBJ1-2 TRBV6-6 TGTGCCAGCAGTTACTCTCCGGAAGCTAACTATGGCTACACCTTC CASSYSPEANYGYTF
few 17 NA TRBJ1-6 TRBV20-1 TGCAGTGCTAGAGATCGGGGAGGGGGTTCCTATAATTCACCCCTCCACTTT CSARDRGGGSYNSPLHF
NA 14 NA TRBJ1-1 TRBV12-3/TRBV12-4 TGTGCCGCAACAAGGGGGTCGGCGCACACTGAAGCTTTCTTT CAATRGSAHTEAFF
NA 10 NA TRBJ1-2 TRBV19 TGTGCCAGCGGGGGTTATGGCTACACCTTC CASGGYGYTF
NA 14 TRBD2 TRBJ2-1 TRBV7-9 TGTGCCAGCAGCATCCTAGCGGGGGGATTTGAGCAGTTCTTC CASSILAGGFEQFF
many 13 NA TRBJ2-7 TRBV3-1 TGTGCCAGCAGCCCGTGGGACACGGACGAGCAGTACTTC CASSPWDTDEQYF
few 15 NA TRBJ1-1 TRBV7-6 TGTGCCAGCAGCTTAGACATTTCCCCGAACACTGAAGCTTTCTTT CASSLDISPNTEAFF
few 13 NA TRBJ1-2 TRBV30 TGTGCCTGGAGTGCCACCGGGGCCGGAGGCTACACCTTC CAWSATGAGGYTF
few 15 NA TRBJ1-4 TRBV20-1 TGCAGTGCCCTAGACAGTTCTGCAACTAATGAAAAACTGTTTTTT CSALDSSATNEKLFF
few 17 NA TRBJ2-7 TRBV5-1 TGCGCCAGCAGCTTGGGACCCCCCGACGGATTATCCTACGAGCAGTACTTC CASSLGPPDGLSYEQYF
NA 15 TRBD1 TRBJ1-2 TRBV6-5 TGTGCCAGCAGTTACAGGGACAGGGCTTTTTATGGCTACACCTTC CASSYRDRAFYGYTF
few 13 NA TRBJ2-3 TRBV7-9 TGTGCCAGCAGCCCAGGCCACACAGATACGCAGTATTTT CASSPGHTDTQYF
many 16 TRBD1 TRBJ2-4 TRBV5-1 TGCGCCAGCAGCTTGGCAGGGGGTACAGCCAAAAACATTCAGTACTTC CASSLAGGTAKNIQYF
few 15 NA TRBJ1-1 TRBV6-4 TGTGCCAGCAGTGAAAATGGGGAGATCGTCACTGAAGCTTTCTTT CASSENGEIVTEAFF
NA 15 TRBD2 TRBJ2-7 TRBV6-5 TGTGCCAGCAGTTCCTCCCGCCTAGCGGTTTACGAGCAGTACTTC CASSSSRLAVYEQYF
few 13 NA TRBJ2-7 TRBV2 TGTGCCAGCAGTGACACAGGGGCGGGAGAGCAGTACTTC CASSDTGAGEQYF
many 12 NA TRBJ1-1 TRBV27 TGTGCCAGCAGCCAGGCAGAGGGTACAGCTTTCTTT CASSQAEGTAFF
NA 15 NA TRBJ2-1 TRBV6-5 TGTGCCAGCATGTCGGGGGATAGCTCCTACAATGAGCAGTTCTTC CASMSGDSSYNEQFF
NA 11 NA TRBJ1-1 TRBV12-3/TRBV12-4 TGTGCCAGCAGCCATGACCTGTTGGCTTTCTTT CASSHDLLAFF
many 15 TRBD1 TRBJ2-1 TRBV3-1 TGTGCCAGCAGCCCCGGGACAGGGGTCGGGAATGAGCAGTTCTTC CASSPGTGVGNEQFF
many 15 NA TRBJ2-1 TRBV7-2 TGTGCCAGCAGCGAAAGACTAGTGCAGCGAAATGAGCAGTTCTTC CASSERLVQRNEQFF
many 14 NA TRBJ2-5 TRBV11-1 TGTGCCAGCAGCTTAAGTGGGGCCCACGGGACCCAGTACTTC CASSLSGAHGTQYF
NA 14 TRBD1 TRBJ2-7 TRBV27 TGTGCCAGCAGTTTGCACAGGGGCTCCTACGAGCAGTACTTC CASSLHRGSYEQYF
NA 14 NA TRBJ2-3 TRBV9 TGTGCCAGCAGCGCCGGAACCACGGCAGATACGCAGTATTTT CASSAGTTADTQYF
many 15 TRBD1 TRBJ1-1 TRBV9 TGTGCCAGCAGCGGGTCCGGGACAGGGGACACTGAAGCTTTCTTT CASSGSGTGDTEAFF